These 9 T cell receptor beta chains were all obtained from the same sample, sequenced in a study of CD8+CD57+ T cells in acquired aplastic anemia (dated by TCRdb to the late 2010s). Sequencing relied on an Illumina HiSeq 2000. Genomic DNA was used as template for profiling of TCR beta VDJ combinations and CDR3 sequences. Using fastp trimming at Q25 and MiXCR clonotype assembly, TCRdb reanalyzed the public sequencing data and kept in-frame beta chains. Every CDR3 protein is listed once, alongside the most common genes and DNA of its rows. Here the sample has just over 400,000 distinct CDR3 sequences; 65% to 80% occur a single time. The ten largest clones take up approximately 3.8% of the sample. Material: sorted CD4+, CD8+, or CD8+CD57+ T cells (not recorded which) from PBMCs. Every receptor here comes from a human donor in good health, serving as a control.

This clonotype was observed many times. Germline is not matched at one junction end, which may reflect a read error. This CDR3 reads CAGSGGQEEFF. The DNA for the CDR3 is TGTGCCGGCAGCGGAGGGCAGGAAGAGTTCTTC. The chain combines TRBV7-2 with TRBJ2-1; D is possibly TRBD2 (6 bases). The CDR3 length is 11 residues. CDR1 and CDR2 (germline): SGHTA, FQGNSA.

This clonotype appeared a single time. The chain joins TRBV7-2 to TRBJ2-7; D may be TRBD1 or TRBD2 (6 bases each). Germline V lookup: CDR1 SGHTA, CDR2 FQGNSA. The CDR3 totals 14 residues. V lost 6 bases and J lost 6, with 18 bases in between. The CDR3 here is CASRVGGLRSEQYF. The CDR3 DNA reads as TGTGCCAGCAGAGTAGGGGGGTTGCGCTCCGAGCAGTACTTC. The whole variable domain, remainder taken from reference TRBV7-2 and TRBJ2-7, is GAGVSQSPSNKVTEKGKDVELRCDPISGHTALYWYRQSLGQGLEFLIYFQGNSAPDKSGLPSDRFSAERTGGSVSTLTIQRTQQEDSAVYLCASRVGGLRSEQYFGPGTRLTVT.

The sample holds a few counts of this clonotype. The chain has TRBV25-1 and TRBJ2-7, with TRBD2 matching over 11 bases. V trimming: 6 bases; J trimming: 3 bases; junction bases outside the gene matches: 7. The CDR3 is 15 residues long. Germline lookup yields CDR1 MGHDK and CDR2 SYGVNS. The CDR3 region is CASSASLAGGYEQYF. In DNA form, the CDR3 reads TGTGCCAGCAGCGCAAGTCTAGCGGGGGGCTACGAGCAGTACTTC.

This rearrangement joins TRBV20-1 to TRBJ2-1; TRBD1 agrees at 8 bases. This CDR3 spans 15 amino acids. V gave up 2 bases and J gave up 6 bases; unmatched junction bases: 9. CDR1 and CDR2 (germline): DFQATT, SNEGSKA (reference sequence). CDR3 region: CSARSTTGEGNEQFF. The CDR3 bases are TGCAGTGCTAGATCCACGACAGGGGAAGGCAATGAGCAGTTCTTC.

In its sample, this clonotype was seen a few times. The CDR3 sequence is CASSPPTGTTPQETQYF. DNA of the CDR3: TGTGCCAGCTCACCACCGACCGGGACAACTCCGCAAGAGACCCAGTACTTC. The V call is TRBV18, the J call TRBJ2-5, with D tentatively TRBD1 (6 bases). Per the germline V gene, CDR1 is KGHSH and CDR2 is LQKENI. The CDR3 sequence is 17 residues long. The V gene lost 0 bases and the J gene lost 2 bases, with 16 bases spanning the gap.

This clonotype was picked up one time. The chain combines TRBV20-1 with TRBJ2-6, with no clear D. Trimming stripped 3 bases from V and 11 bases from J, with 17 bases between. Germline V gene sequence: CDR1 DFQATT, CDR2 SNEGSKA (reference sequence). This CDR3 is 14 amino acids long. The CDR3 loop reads CSASTGSGKHVLTF. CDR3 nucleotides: TGCAGTGCTAGTACCGGCTCTGGAAAACACGTCCTGACTTTC.

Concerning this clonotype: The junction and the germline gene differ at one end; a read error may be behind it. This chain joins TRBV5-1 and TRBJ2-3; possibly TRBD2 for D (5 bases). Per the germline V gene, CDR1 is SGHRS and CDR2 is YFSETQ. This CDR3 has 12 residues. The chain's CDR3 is CASSFPGDYQYF. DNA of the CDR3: TGTGCCAGCAGCTTCCCAGGAGACTACCAGTATTTT.

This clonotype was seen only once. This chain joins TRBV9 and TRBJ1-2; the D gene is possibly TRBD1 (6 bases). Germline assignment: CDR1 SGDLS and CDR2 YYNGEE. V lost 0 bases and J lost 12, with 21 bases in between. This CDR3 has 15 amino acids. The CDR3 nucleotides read TGTGCCAGCAGCGTAGCCGGCACAGGGAATTATCGCCACACCTTC. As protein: CASSVAGTGNYRHTF.

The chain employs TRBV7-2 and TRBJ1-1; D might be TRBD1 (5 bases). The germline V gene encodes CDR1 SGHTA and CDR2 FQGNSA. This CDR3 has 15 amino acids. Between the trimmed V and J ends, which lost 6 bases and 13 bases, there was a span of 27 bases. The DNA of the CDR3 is TGTGCCAGCAGGACGGGGACCAAGTCACTCCTCCACTTTTTCTTT. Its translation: CASRTGTKSLLHFFF. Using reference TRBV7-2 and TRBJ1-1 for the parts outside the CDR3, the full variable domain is GAGVSQSPSNKVTEKGKDVELRCDPISGHTALYWYRQSLGQGLEFLIYFQGNSAPDKSGLPSDRFSAERTGGSVSTLTIQRTQQEDSAVYLCASRTGTKSLLHFFFGQGTRLTVV.